What follows describes a single T cell receptor (beta chain). As yet, its antigen is unknown. This sample stems from a study of cytomegalovirus exposure and HLA in healthy donors. Study-wide results and caveats: CMV serostatus stood as the only immune exposure information on hand. Later work showed greater clonal expansion in HLA-associated TCR beta chains than in equally common others.

The CDR3 sequence is 14 residues long. The V end lost 2 bases, the J end lost 3 bases, and 8 bases lay between the germline ends. Germline assignment: CDR1 MDHEN and CDR2 SYDVKM. The PCR had 60 Vbeta and 13 Jbeta primers. Assay: immunoSEQ multiplex PCR; the TCRdb copy retains only in-frame clones and omits some. The sample shows 170,000 or so clones, approximately 80% of them seen only once. This chain connects TRBV28 to TRBJ1-5; D gene uncertain. The sequence was obtained from a male donor in good health and CMV-seropositive. Sequencing was done on a sample of PBMCs. The CDR3: CASSLGLINQPQHF. The CDR3 nucleotides read TGTGCCAGCAGTTTAGGGCTCATCAATCAGCCCCAGCATTTT.